This T cell receptor (beta chain) was profiled in a study of regulatory T cells in long-lasting Graves disease. In the study overall: Those with persistent Graves' disease had received antithyroid drugs for over 5 years with positive TSH receptor antibodies.

Construction of TCR beta libraries relied on iRepertoire HTBI primers and on Arm-PCR targeting CDR3 regions. TCRdb re-called the multiplex PCR reads through MiXCR, storing one row per CDR3 protein. The table records nearly 350,000 distinct CDR3 sequences, roughly 21% of them present only once. Findings of the study overall: TCR diversity was lower in persistent than newly diagnosed Graves' disease. Favored gene segments in persistent disease were TRBV28, TRBJ1-2 and TRBJ2-5.

Time point noted: persistent/refractory GD, antithyroid drugs over 5 years with positive TRAb. Researchers made the TCR library from RNA that was extracted from PBMCs. A peripheral blood sample, roughly 8.8 milliliters in volume, was drawn into EDTA tubes. There are many counts of this clonotype. The antigen is not known. Trimming cost V 6 bases and J 6 bases, with 17 bases left between them. The CDR3 is 14 residues long. Germline lookup yields CDR1 SGHTA and CDR2 FQGNSA. The source is a female donor with Graves disease. The chain carries TRBV7-2 and TRBJ1-2; D may be TRBD1 (6 bases). The sample here was peripheral blood mononuclear cells (PBMCs), taken when the disease was refractory, from a patient treated with antithyroid drugs. CDR3 sequence reads: CASSEAGTMNGYTF. The CDR3 coding sequence is TGTGCCAGCAGTGAAGCCGGGACAATGAATGGCTACACCTTC.